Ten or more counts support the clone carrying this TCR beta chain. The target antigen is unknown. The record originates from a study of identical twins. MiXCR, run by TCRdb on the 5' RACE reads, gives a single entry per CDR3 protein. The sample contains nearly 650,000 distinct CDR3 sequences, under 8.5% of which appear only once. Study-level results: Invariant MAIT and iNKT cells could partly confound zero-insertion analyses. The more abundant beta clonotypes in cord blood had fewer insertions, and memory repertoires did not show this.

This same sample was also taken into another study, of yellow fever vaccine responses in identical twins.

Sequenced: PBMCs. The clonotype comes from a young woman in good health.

The CDR3 DNA reads TGCAGCGTTGGACTAGCAGCAGATACGCAGTATTTT. Its protein is CSVGLAADTQYF. The chain has TRBV29-1 and TRBJ2-3; 7 bases agree with TRBD2. Germline V gene sequence: CDR1 SQVTM, CDR2 ANQGSEA. CDR3 length: 12 amino acids. V lost 4 bases to trimming and J lost 4 bases; unmatched junction nucleotides: 2.